These 27 T cell receptor beta chains originate from one sample sequenced in a study of cytomegalovirus exposure and HLA in healthy donors. The method was immunoSEQ multiplex PCR; TCRdb's version includes in-frame clones alone and lacks a portion of them. The sample lists approximately 110,000 clones, just under 95% occurring once. The material sequenced was PBMCs. The receptors originated from a woman under 30 in good health and CMV-seronegative.

The chain joins TRBV4-1 to TRBJ1-1; D call uncertain. Trimming left V 3 bases short and J 2 bases short, with 4 bases between. The CDR3 totals 12 residues. Germline loops: CDR1 MGHRA, CDR2 YSYEKL. CDR3 DNA sequence: TGCGCCAGCAGCCATTCTAACACTGAAGCTTTCTTT. Its protein product is CASSHSNTEAFF.

This chain joins TRBV2 and TRBJ1-2; TRBD1 is a possible D gene (5 bases). The germline CDR1 and CDR2 sequences are SNHLY and FYNNEI. The V and J ends lost 4 bases and 8 bases respectively, with 17 bases between them. The CDR3 consists of 14 residues. The CDR3 is CASSVSGFVGGYTF. DNA of the CDR3: TGTGCCAGCAGTGTTTCAGGGTTCGTTGGCGGCTACACCTTC.

The chain has TRBV7-8 and TRBJ2-1, with D maybe TRBD1 (6 bases). V dropped 1 base and J dropped 8 bases, with 12 bases sitting between them. CDR3 length: 14 residues. Germline V gene sequence: CDR1 SGHVS, CDR2 FQNEAQ. The CDR3 sequence is CASSLVESGDEQFF. The CDR3 DNA reads as TGTGCCAGCAGCTTAGTCGAGTCAGGGGATGAGCAGTTCTTC.

The chain recombines TRBV30 with TRBJ2-3; weak D call: TRBD1 (5 bases). This CDR3 has 12 residues. CDR1 GTSNPN and CDR2 SVGIG come from the germline V gene (reference sequence). Trimming took 1 base from V and 3 from J, leaving 5 bases between them. As DNA, the CDR3 is TGTGCCTGGAGTGGACAGACAGATACGCAGTATTTT. Amino acids: CAWSGQTDTQYF.

This chain links TRBV5-4 with TRBJ2-5, with 10 positions matching TRBD1. The J segment lost 5 bases and the V segment lost 4 bases, leaving 5 bases of the junction unmatched. Germline V gives CDR1 SGHNT, CDR2 YYREEE (reference sequence). The CDR3 is 14 residues long. CDR3 residues: CASSGQGVRETQYF. The DNA for the CDR3 is TGTGCCAGCAGCGGACAGGGGGTCCGGGAGACCCAGTACTTC.

The rearrangement links TRBV28 to TRBJ2-7, with TRBD1 matching 7 bases. CDR1 MDHEN and CDR2 SYDVKM come from the germline V gene. There are 12 residues in the CDR3. V trimming: 5 bases; J trimming: 3 bases; junction bases outside the gene matches: 1. This CDR3 reads CASSGQVYEQYF. As DNA, the CDR3 is TGTGCCAGCAGTGGACAGGTCTACGAGCAGTACTTC.

This chain joins TRBV18 and TRBJ2-7; D is ambiguous. CDR3 size: 14 residues. Germline V gene data show CDR1 as KGHSH and CDR2 as LQKENI. V dropped 3 bases and J dropped 1 base, with 10 bases sitting between them. The chain's CDR3 is CASSPATQSYEQYF. The CDR3 DNA is TGTGCCAGCTCACCGGCGACTCAATCCTACGAGCAGTACTTC.

CDR3 DNA: TGTGCCTGGAGTAACCAGGGGTACGAGCAGTACTTC. Encoded protein: CAWSNQGYEQYF. The gene calls are TRBV30 and TRBJ2-7; D is possibly TRBD1 (6 bases). Germline V gene lookup returns CDR1 GTSNPN and CDR2 SVGIG (reference sequence). Trimming removed 2 bases from V and 4 bases from J, with 9 bases in between. This CDR3 comprises 12 residues.

The chain employs TRBV7-3 and TRBJ2-1; TRBD2 aligns across 8 bases. The V gene end was trimmed by 5 bases and the J gene end by 4 bases; junction bases not matched to a gene: 7. The CDR3 runs to 15 residues. Germline V gene data show CDR1 as SGHTA and CDR2 as FQGTGA. CDR3 bases: TGTGCCAGCAGCCTCGGACTAGCCCTATACAATGAGCAGTTCTTC. It is translated as CASSLGLALYNEQFF. The whole variable domain, remainder taken from reference TRBV7-3 and TRBJ2-1, is GAGVSQTPSNKVTEKGKYVELRCDPISGHTALYWYRQSLGQGPEFLIYFQGTGAADDSGLPNDRFFAVRPEGSVSTLKIQRTERGDSAVYLCASSLGLALYNEQFFGPGTRLTVL.

This chain links TRBV19 with TRBJ1-2; 8 bases are shared with TRBD1. CDR1 is LNHDA and CDR2 is SQIVND in the germline V gene (reference sequence). The CDR3 runs to 14 residues. J lost 8 bases, V lost 5 bases, and 10 bases had no gene match. CDR3 residues: CASSGPTGTGGYTF. The DNA of the CDR3 is TGTGCCAGTAGTGGACCTACAGGGACAGGCGGCTACACCTTC.

This chain connects TRBV7-2 to TRBJ2-7; the D gene is possibly TRBD2 (5 bases). Germline assignment: CDR1 SGHTA and CDR2 FQGNSA. V lost 2 bases, J lost 0 bases, and 8 bases lay in between. The CDR3 has 14 residues. The CDR3 loop reads CASSLSGDSYEQYF. The CDR3 DNA sequence: TGTGCCAGCAGCTTAAGCGGCGACTCCTACGAGCAGTACTTC.

The chain is built from TRBV5-1 and TRBJ2-1; 9 nucleotides agree with TRBD1. CDR1 SGHRS and CDR2 YFSETQ come from the germline V gene. Trimming took 0 bases from V and 6 from J; bases not matched to a gene: 4. This CDR3 is built from 15 residues. The CDR3 DNA is TGCGCCAGCAGCTTGGGACAGGGGGTAGGCAATGAGCAGTTCTTC. Amino acids: CASSLGQGVGNEQFF.

The chain recombines TRBV7-9 with TRBJ2-1; D remains unclear. V was trimmed by 2 bases and J by 5 bases, leaving 13 bases between them. This CDR3 region has 15 residues. Germline loops: CDR1 SEHNR, CDR2 FQNEAQ (reference sequence). CDR3 loop: CASSLLADQNNEQFF. The CDR3 DNA reads TGTGCCAGCAGCTTATTGGCAGATCAAAACAATGAGCAGTTCTTC.

This clone was counted a single time. The rearrangement links TRBV28 to TRBJ2-2; 8 bases align to TRBD1. This CDR3 has 17 amino acids. J was trimmed by 2 bases and V by 3 bases; bases with no gene match: 8. Germline V lookup: CDR1 MDHEN, CDR2 SYDVKM. Written as DNA, the CDR3 is TGTGCCAGCAGTTTGTCCGGGACAGGTCCAAACACCGGGGAGCTGTTTTTT. Translation gives CASSLSGTGPNTGELFF.

The chain links TRBV6-6 to TRBJ1-2, with D unclear. From germline, CDR1 is MNHNY and CDR2 SVGAGI (reference sequence). Trimming pared 5 bases from V and 1 base from J, leaving 8 bases between. The CDR3 consists of 13 residues. For the CDR3, the DNA is TGTGCCAGCAGTACGGGAGTTAACTATGGCTACACCTTC. Protein product: CASSTGVNYGYTF.

The rearrangement links TRBV5-6 to TRBJ1-1; 7 bases agree with TRBD1. This CDR3 is 14 amino acids long. Trimming at V came to 4 bases and at J to 2 bases, leaving 5 bases not matched to a gene. CDR1 and CDR2 (germline): SGHDT, YYEEEE. The CDR3 region is CASSPGTDNTEAFF. CDR3 DNA: TGTGCCAGCAGCCCTGGGACAGACAACACTGAAGCTTTCTTT.

The V call is TRBV11-2, the J call TRBJ2-3; 11 positions agree with TRBD2. V dropped 5 bases and J dropped 7; count of bases not matched to a gene: 11. CDR1 and CDR2 from the germline V gene are SGHAT and FQNNGV. CDR3 length: 16 amino acids. The CDR3 spells CASSERLAGLPYTQYF. The CDR3 DNA follows: TGTGCCAGCAGCGAAAGACTAGCGGGACTTCCCTATACGCAGTATTTT.

This sequence joins TRBV19 and TRBJ2-7; 10 positions match TRBD1. The CDR3 runs 12 residues. Germline values: CDR1 LNHDA, CDR2 SQIVND (reference sequence). With V trimmed by 10 bases and J by 2 bases, 2 bases remained unmatched. The CDR3 loop reads CATGTGAYEQYF. The CDR3 DNA reads TGTGCCACCGGGACAGGGGCCTACGAGCAGTACTTC.

This chain joins TRBV19 and TRBJ1-6; TRBD1 agrees at 7 bases. Germline loops: CDR1 LNHDA, CDR2 SQIVND (reference sequence). The CDR3 length is 15 residues. With 7 bases clipped from V and 7 bases from J, the junction kept 10 bases outside the gene matches. CDR3 residues: CASKNRDSVNSPLHF. The CDR3 nucleotides read TGTGCCAGTAAAAACCGGGACAGCGTCAATTCACCCCTCCACTTT.

The chain joins TRBV19 to TRBJ2-7; a possible D gene is TRBD1 (6 bases). CDR1 is LNHDA and CDR2 is SQIVND in the germline V gene (reference sequence). The CDR3 runs 18 residues. V lost 5 bases and J 2 bases, leaving 25 bases between the germline ends. The chain's CDR3 is CASSPVRGDTSNPYEQYF. The CDR3 bases are TGTGCCAGTAGTCCCGTCCGTGGGGACACCTCAAACCCCTACGAGCAGTACTTC.

The V and J genes are TRBV6-1 and TRBJ2-3; TRBD1 might be the D (6 bases). The ends were cut back, 0 bases at V and 1 base at J, with 11 bases in the middle. This CDR3 is 16 amino acids long. CDR1 is MNHNS and CDR2 is SASEGT in the germline V gene. The CDR3 DNA is TGTGCCAGCAGTGAAGCCAGGGGTGCAGGCACAGATACGCAGTATTTT. Translating gives CASSEARGAGTDTQYF.

The V gene is TRBV2, the J gene TRBJ2-7; a possible D gene is TRBD2 (5 bases). V was trimmed by 3 bases and J by 2 bases, leaving 11 bases between them. The CDR3 runs 14 residues. From germline, CDR1 is SNHLY and CDR2 FYNNEI. The CDR3 loop reads CASSDKRSPYEQYF. DNA of the CDR3: TGTGCCAGCAGTGACAAGCGGTCCCCCTACGAGCAGTACTTC.

This chain links TRBV30 with TRBJ1-1; a weak D match, TRBD1 (5 bases). Between the trimmed V and J ends, which lost 7 bases and 3 bases, there was a span of 18 bases. This CDR3 has 14 amino acids. The germline V gene has CDR1 GTSNPN and CDR2 SVGIG (reference sequence). The CDR3 here is CASDVQQGDTEAFF. CDR3 in DNA: TGTGCCTCGGACGTACAGCAGGGCGACACTGAAGCTTTCTTT.

The chain has TRBV9 and TRBJ2-3, with TRBD2 matching over 8 bases. V was clipped by 4 bases and J by 0 bases; unmatched bases: 10. The CDR3 is 17 residues long. Germline lookup yields CDR1 SGDLS and CDR2 YYNGEE. DNA for the CDR3: TGTGCCAGCAGCTCCCGTTCTAGCGGGTCGAGCACAGATACGCAGTATTTT. Its protein is CASSSRSSGSSTDTQYF. The variable domain in full, completed from reference TRBV9 and TRBJ2-3, reads DSGVTQTPKHLITATGQRVTLRCSPRSGDLSVYWYQQSLDQGLQFLIQYYNGEERAKGNILERFSAQQFPDLHSELNLSSLELGDSALYFCASSSRSSGSSTDTQYFGPGTRLTVL.

The chain couples TRBV4-1 to TRBJ1-4; no clear D gene. Between the trimmed V and J ends, which lost 3 bases and 5 bases, there was a span of 19 bases. This CDR3 spans 17 amino acids. The germline CDR1 and CDR2 sequences are MGHRA and YSYEKL. The CDR3 here is CASSQPVRAPRNEKLFF. The CDR3 DNA reads as TGCGCCAGCAGCCAGCCGGTCCGTGCGCCGAGGAATGAAAAACTGTTTTTT.

The chain links TRBV9 to TRBJ2-1, with D tentatively TRBD2 (6 bases). The V and J ends lost 1 base and 3 bases respectively, with 8 bases between them. The CDR3 has 14 residues. Per the germline V gene, CDR1 is SGDLS and CDR2 is YYNGEE. CDR3 sequence: CASSVIADYNEQFF. DNA of the CDR3: TGTGCCAGCAGCGTAATAGCGGACTACAATGAGCAGTTCTTC.

This rearrangement joins TRBV28 to TRBJ1-1, with D unresolved. Germline assignment: CDR1 MDHEN and CDR2 SYDVKM. CDR3 size: 11 residues. V dropped 8 bases and J dropped 11 bases, with 15 bases sitting between them. CDR3 DNA sequence: TGTGCCAGCCGTGGGCTGCCGGGGGCTTTCTTT. Its translation: CASRGLPGAFF.